This T cell receptor beta chain was documented in a study of cytomegalovirus exposure and HLA in healthy donors listed by TCRdb under 2017. Study-level background: An earlier analysis of approximately 640 of the donors reported 250 to 350 Gb of sequence data and around 120 million unique TCR beta sequences from 150 million to 200 million T cells. Donor age, sex, ethnicity and CMV serostatus were collected together with the repertoire data. A later genetic analysis used genome-wide SNP genotypes for about 60% of the roughly 700 donors, treating that subset as a discovery cohort. The study profiled the T cell repertoires of 666 subjects by immunosequencing and related them to cytomegalovirus serostatus. The later analysis used no new phenotypic data to find candidate immune exposures, relying instead on TCR beta sequences and their occurrence across donors. Several DR-DQ haplotypes were handled as single units for association and clustering because linkage in the cohort was strong. Among about 360 genotyped donors of the cohort, an average of about 240,000 unique TCR beta nucleotide sequences were sequenced per donor, roughly 18% of them non-productive. The study aimed to test whether signatures of past pathogen exposure could be identified by cataloging public T cell receptors. Roughly 300 gigabases of sequencing data and 80 million or so unique TCR sequences were included in an early release covering over 600 HLA-typed donors. A later analysis re-examined previously published TCR beta repertoires from 600 to 700 donors and added high-resolution HLA genotyping to investigate patterns of TCR occurrence. An earlier analysis of 587 of the donors applied high-throughput TCR beta sequencing to assess whether each TCR beta V gene segment acted as functional or pseudogenic. A separate validation cohort of roughly 130 different subjects was used in addition to the 666-subject first cohort. Every repertoire in the discovery cohort had been generated on one and the same sequencing platform. The study combined high-throughput TCR immunosequencing, statistical association of individual TCRs with disease status, and machine learning to predict cytomegalovirus infection status. HLA typing included class I and class II loci at four-digit resolution. Of the 300 to 500 genotyped donors, 75% to 85% were placed in the genetic ancestry cluster associated with self-reported Caucasian donors. The number of donors typed differed by locus, with about 629-630 for A, B, C, DRB1 and DQB1, over 500 for DQA1, approximately 570 for DPA1, and some 440 for DPB1.

The investigation overall reported the following: Some IMGT-functional V segments, including TRBV6-2 and TRBV6-3, could not be told apart with the 87-base-pair reads, so those segments were excluded. In the study, 150 to 200 TCR beta chains were listed as associated with cytomegalovirus. The only immune exposure information available for the cohort was CMV serostatus. In a later analysis, several top co-occurrence clusters were reported to appear linked to parvovirus B19, influenza, CMV and Epstein-Barr virus. In this cohort, only TCR beta chains were sequenced, and detectable features were limited by the absence of alpha or paired-chain data. A cluster of highly shared sequence variants was judged likely to be a technical artifact of the sequencing pipeline. A later genetic analysis associated a missense DCLRE1C variant with V-gene and J-gene trimming of TCR beta chains, and an independent cohort replicated the association. Compared with the roughly 670-donor mean, donors in an Asian-associated ancestry cluster had fewer N-insertions in productive TCRs, according to a later genetic analysis. Most CMV-associated TCR beta chains appeared to be HLA-restricted in a later analysis, and the HLA associations seemed to be driven largely by CMV exposure. Most TCR sequences were observed very rarely across donors, whereas some public TCRs were present in many individuals. Because counts were too low, about 18 rarely observed V segments, including chromosome 9 orphons, were excluded from the earlier analysis of several hundred of the donors. Compared with equally common non-associated chains, HLA-associated TCR beta chains in a later analysis were more clonally expanded and had lower generation probabilities. A later analysis found that TCR association rates varied across HLA loci, with DRB1 alleles showing the most associated TCRs and HLA-C alleles the fewest. A further reported finding was that TCR beta sequences accurately predicted the HLA-A and HLA-B alleles for most subjects in the first cohort. Assigning TCR associations to individual alleles was difficult when HLA alleles, especially DR and DQ, strongly co-occurred. In an earlier analysis of some 550 of the donors, most TCR beta V segments were observed in productive rearrangements about 90% or about 30% of the time, broadly matching IMGT annotations. A few of the identified cytomegalovirus-associated TCR beta chains were confirmed in vitro to be specific for cytomegalovirus antigens. Because HLA typing was unavailable for some donors at each locus, only the typed subset was used in association tests. The authors suggested that the approach could potentially be generalized to other disease states and immunological phenotypes. The classifier was reported to diagnose cytomegalovirus status with high specificity and sensitivity in both the original cohort and the validation cohort. Linkage disequilibrium might explain the correlated functional status among segregating V segments, but an unknown experimental factor could not be ruled out. In a later analysis, 15,000 to 20,000 TCR beta sequences were associated with specific HLA alleles at a false discovery rate of 0.05. Roughly uniform sequencing depth across donors was assumed in presence/absence analyses, although this assumption may not hold.

Spanning cysteine to phenylalanine, the CDR3 consists of 12 amino acids. CDR3 DNA is the only sequence kept; it has 36 bases, read in frame from the first base. At the junction V is shortened by 5 bases and J by 7 bases, with 11 bases in between. From the germline V gene (reference sequence), CDR1 is MNHEY and CDR2 is SMNVEV. On this clone: This receptor's antigen is unknown.

To prepare the library, the immunoSEQ multiplex PCR assay was applied. A mixture of 60 forward primers for TCR Vbeta segments and 13 reverse primers for TCR Jbeta segments was used in the multiplex PCR. A multiplex PCR assay on genomic DNA amplified the CDR3 region of rearranged TCR beta genes. The Illumina HiSeq System was used to sequence the amplified TCR beta libraries as 87-base-pair reads. The paper's data handling went like this. A later analysis counted approximately 74 million unique TCR beta chains across the 666 repertoires, and approximately 11 million of these chains were shared by at least two donors. A nearest-neighbor algorithm error-corrected the raw reads and collapsed the reads into unique sequences, merging closely related sequences to remove PCR and sequencing errors. V, D and J gene segments were assigned by aligning CDR3 sequences to IMGT reference sequences. For a sequence to be retained, a match of at least six nucleotides was required to both a V gene segment and a J gene segment. A rearrangement was called productive if the CDR3 had no stop codons and remained in frame with V and J, and every other rearrangement was called non-productive. Following IMGT convention, CDR3 was defined as the stretch from the second conserved V-encoded cysteine up to the conserved J-encoded phenylalanine. The earlier analysis of 500 to 650 of the donors excluded any sequence lacking an unambiguous match to a single V gene segment. In an earlier analysis of 450 to 700 of the donors, V segments were called functional above 56.7% productive rearrangements and were called segregating when the between-donor standard deviation exceeded 5%. To diagnose cytomegalovirus status from the catalog of TCR beta chain sequences, a statistical classification framework was built. In a later analysis, V and J genes were assigned by comparing TCR nucleotide sequences against IMGT/GENE-DB human TR gene sequences. In a later analysis, CDR3 sequences and most-parsimonious VDJ recombination scenarios were assigned using the TCRdist pipeline. In a later analysis, each TCR beta chain was defined by its CDR3 amino acid sequence together with its V-gene family, and reads lacking a unique V-gene family were excluded. As a way to deal with suspected cross-contamination and a sequencing artifact, a later analysis dropped roughly 600 nucleotide sequences that were highly shared and had low generation probability. In a later analysis, a clonal expansion index was calculated for each public chain from normalized within-repertoire ranks of inferred template counts. In a later analysis, generation probabilities were computed with a VDJ recombination model fitted to out-of-frame rearrangements, and the resulting probabilities were checked against IGoR. A later analysis scored TCR-TCR, TCR-HLA and TCR-CMV co-occurrence with hypergeometric tests, applying a repertoire-size bias correction to TCR pairs. To estimate false discovery rates, a later analysis permuted the HLA or CMV assignments 20 times. In a later analysis, co-occurring TCRs were grouped with DBSCAN, and TCRdist sequence similarity was added when clustering was performed within HLA-allele-positive subsets. Repertoires with fewer than 30,000 or more than 120,000 public chains were left out of co-occurrence clustering, as were several repertoires with anomalous nucleotide sharing. TCRdb's version of the immuneACCESS table is confined to in-frame rearrangements and falls short of the full clone set. An unresolved V gene accounts for under half of the shortfall where checked; the remainder is of unknown origin. V, J and clone size derive from that table, while D and trimming were established from the DNA sequence. The table held for this sample gives 65,000 to 85,000 clones. Together, the top ten hold 1.4% to 1.5% of the sample.

The cohort consisted of 600 to 700 healthy bone marrow donors. Cohort members were all nominally healthy when sampled, although unrecorded immune exposures were likely present. The donor was CMV seronegative and was included in the group of 352 seronegative cohort members. Each donor provided a peripheral blood sample, and peripheral blood mononuclear cells were used for TCR beta sequencing. Genomic DNA was extracted from the blood cell samples with the Qiagen DNeasy Blood Extraction Kit. The sequence came from a woman aged 55 to 70 in good health and CMV-seronegative. The sequencing sample was made of PBMCs. Rearrangement joined TRBV27 to TRBJ1-1; too little of a D gene remains to name it. The nucleotide sequence reads TGTGCCAGCAGTCCGCGGGATGGTGAAGCTTTCTTT. This yields the protein CASSPRDGEAFF.